This TCR beta chain was found in a study of cytomegalovirus exposure and HLA in healthy donors. Overall study: The same platform as the approximately 730 first-cohort repertoires was used for the 90 to 150 validation repertoires, a later analysis reported.

Findings of the study overall: Overall, approximately 150 TCR beta chains were annotated as cytomegalovirus-associated.

The CDR3 is 15 residues long. Germline V gene sequence: CDR1 ENHRY, CDR2 SYGVKD. V trimming: 6 bases; J trimming: 4 bases; junction bases outside the gene matches: 11. About this clone itself: Its antigen is unidentified.

Separate from the approximately 670-subject first cohort, the approximately 120-subject validation cohort was the one that the donors belonged to. The method was immunoSEQ multiplex PCR; TCRdb's version includes in-frame clones alone and lacks a portion of them. The table lists about 120,000 clones, over 85% of them singletons, with approximately 1.9% in the top ten. Sample: PBMCs. This clonotype was sampled from a woman aged 18-29 years in good health and CMV-seronegative. This sequence joins TRBV10-3 and TRBJ2-5; 7 nucleotides match TRBD2. The CDR3, as DNA: TGTGCCATCAGAGCGGGGCAGGGTCTTGGAGAGACCCAGTACTTC. Residues: CAIRAGQGLGETQYF.